This is a list of T cell receptor beta chains from one sample in a study of persistence of HIV-infected CD4 T cells. These TCRs are of unknown antigen specificity. Assay: immunoSEQ multiplex PCR; the TCRdb copy retains only in-frame clones and omits some. The data contain over 60,000 clones, just under 75% of them singletons. This material consisted of CD4+ T cells sorted from PBMCs after roughly 17-hour stimulation, taken from a patient who received antiretroviral therapy. The receptor set was obtained from an adult man with HIV who was CMV-seropositive. The CDR3 runs from the conserved cysteine through the conserved F or W. D genes are given only for firm matches. For some rows the clone size is stated as once, few or many, or as a class when expanded; others skip it.

>.|TRBJ1-5|.|TRBV28
TGTGCCAGCACTGGACAAAATCAGCCCCAGCATTTT
CASTGQNQPQHF
>.|TRBJ1-4|.|TRBV3-1/TRBV3-2
TGTGCCAGCAGCCATTACAGGCATGGTGAAAAACTGTTTTTT
CASSHYRHGEKLFF
>once|TRBJ2-7|.|TRBV19
TGTGCCAGTAGAGGGGTCTACGAGCAGTACTTC
CASRGVYEQYF
>many|TRBJ2-1|.|TRBV5-5
TGTGCCAGCAGCTTGGAGGGACTCCGGGATGAGCAGTTCTTC
CASSLEGLRDEQFF
>.|TRBJ2-7|TRBD1|TRBV5-1
TGCGCCAGCAGCTTGGGAGGGGGCGAAGGTTACGAGCAGTACTTC
CASSLGGGEGYEQYF
>.|TRBJ1-1|.|TRBV3-1/TRBV3-2
TGTGCCAGCAGCCTGACTCGTCCCCCCACTGAAGCTTTCTTT
CASSLTRPPTEAFF
>.|TRBJ1-1|TRBD1|TRBV7-8
TGTGCCAGCAGCTTCCAGGGGGTCACTGAAGCTTTCTTT
CASSFQGVTEAFF
>.|TRBJ1-4|.|TRBV28
TGTGCCAGCAGTTTCGAGAGGAACAGGGCCCTATCAACTAATGAAAAACTGTTTTTT
CASSFERNRALSTNEKLFF
>.|TRBJ2-7|TRBD1|TRBV3-1/TRBV3-2
TGTGCCAGCAGCCAAGAAGGATGGGGGACAGCCTCCTACGAGCAGTACTTC
CASSQEGWGTASYEQYF
>.|TRBJ1-2|TRBD1|TRBV2
TGTGCCAGCAGTGAAGCGCTGGCAGGGGGAGGATATGGCTACACCTTC
CASSEALAGGGYGYTF
>.|TRBJ1-1|TRBD1|TRBV6-5
TGTGCCAGCAGCACTAACAGGGGAGGCGGAGCTTTCTTT
CASSTNRGGGAFF
>.|TRBJ2-5|TRBD1|TRBV7-2
TGTGCCAGCAGCTTTCAGGGACAGCAAGAGACCCAGTACTTC
CASSFQGQQETQYF
>few|TRBJ2-1|.|TRBV28
TGTGCCACCCTGAGGCTCGAGCAGTTCTTC
CATLRLEQFF
>.|TRBJ1-2|.|TRBV24-1
TGTGCCACCAGTGTGGATGGGTATGGCTACACCTTC
CATSVDGYGYTF
>once|TRBJ1-3|.|TRBV7-9
TGTGCCAGCAGCTTAGAAGGGTCTACGGGAAACACCATATATTTT
CASSLEGSTGNTIYF
>.|TRBJ2-3|TRBD1|TRBV5-1
TGCGCCAGCAGCCCACAGGGGGCTAAAGATACGCAGTATTTT
CASSPQGAKDTQYF
>.|TRBJ2-3|TRBD1|TRBV18
TGTGCCAGCTCACCAGGGGGACAGCCCACAGATACGCAGTATTTT
CASSPGGQPTDTQYF
>.|TRBJ1-2|.|TRBV19
TGTGCCAGTAGTATACAAAACTATGGCTACACCTTC
CASSIQNYGYTF
>few|TRBJ1-3|.|TRBV12-5
TGTGCTAGTGGTTTGAGCGGATACACCATATATTTT
CASGLSGYTIYF
>.|TRBJ1-2|.|TRBV18
TGTGCCAGCTCACCATCGGGCTATGGCTACACCTTC
CASSPSGYGYTF
>few|TRBJ1-5|.|TRBV7-8
TGTGCCAGCAGCTGGAACCGCAGGGATAGCAATCAGCCCCAGCATTTT
CASSWNRRDSNQPQHF
>.|TRBJ1-2|.|TRBV2
TGTGCCAGCAGAGGGGACGGAAGGATCTATGGCTACACCTTC
CASRGDGRIYGYTF
>.|TRBJ1-1|.|TRBV27
TGTGCCAGCAGGGCCCCACAGGGAAACACTGAAGCTTTCTTT
CASRAPQGNTEAFF
>few|TRBJ2-1|TRBD2|TRBV7-9
TGTGCCAGCAGCGCCGGACTAGCGGGGGGGCACTACAATGAGCAGTTCTTC
CASSAGLAGGHYNEQFF
>.|TRBJ1-5|.|TRBV19
TGTGCCAGTAGTATAGATCCCCAGGGCGGCCAGCCCCAGCATTTT
CASSIDPQGGQPQHF
>.|TRBJ1-4|TRBD1|TRBV12-3/TRBV12-4
TGTGCCAGCAGTCTCGGACAGGGTGAAAAACTGTTTTTT
CASSLGQGEKLFF
>.|TRBJ2-7|TRBD1|TRBV6-5
TGTGCCAGCAGACAAGGGGGGACAGGGGGCTACGAGCAGTACTTC
CASRQGGTGGYEQYF
>.|TRBJ1-1|.|TRBV6-5
TGTGCCAGCAGTAATCAGGGGAACACTGAAGCTTTCTTT
CASSNQGNTEAFF
>.|TRBJ1-4|TRBD1|TRBV19
TGTGCCAGTAGTAGGGGGACAGGGCTAAAGAATGAAAAACTGTTTTTT
CASSRGTGLKNEKLFF
>.|TRBJ2-3|.|TRBV6-2/TRBV6-3
TGTGCCAGCAGTGACGACCGGACTAGCACAGATACGCAGTATTTT
CASSDDRTSTDTQYF
>.|TRBJ1-5|TRBD1|TRBV7-9
TGTGCCAGCAGCAAGGGACAGGCGAATCAGCCCCAGCATTTT
CASSKGQANQPQHF
>few|TRBJ1-1|.|TRBV29-1
TGCAGCGTTGCGGTCTCCTCGGGCACTGAAGCTTTCTTT
CSVAVSSGTEAFF
>.|TRBJ1-5|TRBD1|TRBV6-5
TGTGCCAGCAGTTCCTACAGGGGGCGAAGTCAGCCCCAGCATTTT
CASSSYRGRSQPQHF
>once|TRBJ2-2|TRBD2|TRBV6-6
TGTGCCAGCAGCCGATCGACTAGCGGGCCGAACACCGGGGAGCTGTTTTTT
CASSRSTSGPNTGELFF
>.|TRBJ1-5|.|TRBV9
TGTGCCAGCAGCCCTAGAGACGGGCGGCATCAGCCCCAGCATTTT
CASSPRDGRHQPQHF
>few|TRBJ1-4|TRBD1|TRBV2
TGTGCCAGCAGCCTGACAGGGACTAATGAAAAACTGTTTTTT
CASSLTGTNEKLFF
>.|TRBJ1-2|TRBD1|TRBV7-8
TGTGCCAGCAGCTTAGGACAGGGGGCTGGCTATGGCTACACCTTC
CASSLGQGAGYGYTF
>.|TRBJ2-3|TRBD1|TRBV7-9
TGTGCCAGCAGCACCTGGGACAGACTCACAGATACGCAGTATTTT
CASSTWDRLTDTQYF
>.|TRBJ1-6|.|TRBV7-2
TGTGCCAGCAGCTTAGCCACCCGTTCACCCCTCCACTTT
CASSLATRSPLHF
>.|TRBJ1-6|TRBD1|TRBV3-1/TRBV3-2
TGTGCCAGCAGCCCCGATCGGGACAGAAATAATTCACCCCTCCACTTT
CASSPDRDRNNSPLHF
>once|TRBJ2-7|TRBD2|TRBV6-2/TRBV6-3
TGTGCCAGCAGCCAGAGACTAGCGGGGAGATTCTACGAGCAGTACTTC
CASSQRLAGRFYEQYF
>.|TRBJ1-3|.|TRBV18
TGTGCCAGCTCACCACCAGGCCGTATCTCTGGAAACACCATATATTTT
CASSPPGRISGNTIYF
>few|TRBJ2-5|TRBD1|TRBV28
TGTGCCAGCAGTTTACGACAGGGATGGGAGACCCAGTACTTC
CASSLRQGWETQYF
>few|TRBJ1-1|TRBD1|TRBV6-6
TGTGCCAGCAAACGGGAAGGGGGCGCGATCGCTGAAGCTTTCTTT
CASKREGGAIAEAFF
>.|TRBJ1-1|.|TRBV6-1
TGTGCCAGCAGGGAAAGAGGGTTGGATCAAATGAACACTGAAGCTTTCTTT
CASRERGLDQMNTEAFF
>.|TRBJ1-1|.|TRBV7-2
TGTGCCAGCAGCCTATCGAGATCGGGTGAAGCTTTCTTT
CASSLSRSGEAFF
>.|TRBJ1-2|.|TRBV11-2
TGTGCCAGCAGCTTAGGACTGGCGAGCTATGGCTACACCTTC
CASSLGLASYGYTF
>.|TRBJ2-1|.|TRBV5-1
TGCGCCAGCAACGTGGACAGACCCTACAATGAGCAGTTCTTC
CASNVDRPYNEQFF
>.|TRBJ1-2|.|TRBV5-4
TGTGCCAGTTCGCCTCAACAGGGAACCTATGGCTACACCTTC
CASSPQQGTYGYTF
>.|TRBJ1-1|.|TRBV19
TGTGCCAGTAGTACAGAGGGATGGGGCACTGAAGCTTTCTTT
CASSTEGWGTEAFF
>.|TRBJ2-5|.|TRBV19
TGTGCCAGTAGTATCACAGTCCAAGAGACCCAGTACTTC
CASSITVQETQYF
>.|TRBJ2-5|TRBD1|TRBV6-1
TGTGCCAGCAGTGCCTTGCAGGGGGCGGCTAGGGAGACCCAGTACTTC
CASSALQGAARETQYF